Each of the 15 T cell receptor beta chains below was sequenced from the same sample in a study of siplizumab effects on memory and regulatory T cells. Method: immunoSEQ multiplex PCR; TCRdb's copy keeps in-frame clones and lacks some. The table shows 70,000 to 100,000 clones, with approximately 93% occurring only once. The sequenced material came from CD8+ T cells sorted from blood. These TCRs come from a human donor in good health.

The chain couples TRBV2 to TRBJ1-1; 10 bases map to TRBD1. Unmatched junction bases numbered 11, after V lost 3 bases and J lost 4 bases. This CDR3 spans 17 amino acids. Germline lookup yields CDR1 SNHLY and CDR2 FYNNEI. The CDR3 DNA reads as TGTGCCAGCAGTGAGACAGGACAGGGGGAGTTTGGCACTGAAGCTTTCTTT. This translates into CASSETGQGEFGTEAFF.

The chain links TRBV7-9 to TRBJ2-5, with 9 bases lining up with TRBD2. This CDR3 comprises 17 residues. Germline loops: CDR1 SEHNR, CDR2 FQNEAQ (reference sequence). V dropped 2 bases and J dropped 5; count of bases not matched to a gene: 12. The CDR3 loop is CASSLPSGKGVWETQYF. In nucleotides, the CDR3 is TGTGCCAGCAGCTTACCTAGCGGGAAAGGGGTTTGGGAGACCCAGTACTTC.

The V and J genes are TRBV4-3 and TRBJ2-7, with 7 bases aligning to TRBD1. The CDR3 has 15 residues. Losses at the gene ends were 0 bases for V and 0 bases for J; bases not matched to a gene: 2. Germline loops: CDR1 LGHNA, CDR2 YSLEER. The CDR3 DNA reads as TGCGCCAGCAGCCAAGATCGGGACAGCTCCTACGAGCAGTACTTC. Protein product: CASSQDRDSSYEQYF.

V usage is TRBV7-8 and J usage is TRBJ1-5; a weak D match, TRBD1 (6 bases). CDR1 SGHVS and CDR2 FQNEAQ come from the germline V gene. This CDR3 has 16 residues. With 5 bases removed from V and 0 bases from J, the gap between germline ends came to 14 bases. The CDR3 DNA is TGTGCCAGCAGCGCCGAGACAGGTTATAGCAATCAGCCCCAGCATTTT. Translated: CASSAETGYSNQPQHF.

A single count supports this clone. The V call is TRBV4-1, the J call TRBJ1-1, with a possible D match to TRBD1 (6 bases). The CDR3 extends over 15 amino acids. V lost 2 bases to trimming and J lost 4 bases, with 14 bases between them. CDR1 is MGHRA and CDR2 is YSYEKL in the germline V gene. Written as DNA, the CDR3 is TGCGCCAGCAGCCAATCCTGGCAGGGGCGCACTGAAGCTTTCTTT. Translated: CASSQSWQGRTEAFF.

This chain uses TRBV5-8 with TRBJ2-2; 9 nucleotides match TRBD1. Trimming cost V 4 bases and J 4 bases; bases outside gene matches: 11. The CDR3 totals 17 residues. Germline-derived CDR1 and CDR2 are SGHTS and YDEGEE. CDR3 amino acids: CASSLRPGQGRTGELFF. CDR3 coding DNA: TGTGCCAGCAGCCTGCGCCCGGGACAGGGTCGCACCGGGGAGCTGTTTTTT. Based on the CDR3 plus reference TRBV5-8 and TRBJ2-2, the full variable domain is EAGVTQSPTHLIKTRGQQATLRCSPISGHTSVYWYQQALGLGLQFLLWYDEGEERNRGNFPPRFSGRQFPNYSSELNVNALELEDSALYLCASSLRPGQGRTGELFFGEGSRLTVL.

This chain uses TRBV10-1 with TRBJ2-1; no reliable D call. V was trimmed by 2 bases and J by 10 bases, leaving 6 bases between them. From germline, CDR1 is WNHNN and CDR2 SYGVQD (reference sequence). The CDR3 spans 11 residues. DNA for the CDR3: TGCGCCAGCAGTGAGCTTGGAGAGCAGTTCTTC. This sequence encodes CASSELGEQFF.

This chain links TRBV27 with TRBJ2-3, with TRBD2 matching 9 bases. Germline CDR1 is MNHEY and CDR2 is SMNVEV (reference sequence). The V segment lost 1 base and the J segment 5 bases; nucleotides outside the gene matches: 13. This CDR3 region has 18 residues. The CDR3 region has the DNA TGTGCCAGCAGTTTATTGCTAGCGGGGTTCCGGAGGGAAGATACGCAGTATTTT. Translated, it gives CASSLLLAGFRREDTQYF.

This clone was recorded once. The chain links TRBV27 to TRBJ2-7, with D maybe TRBD1 (5 bases). CDR3 length equals 14 residues. The V gene lost 6 bases and the J gene lost 2 bases, with 14 bases spanning the gap. Germline V gene sequence: CDR1 MNHEY, CDR2 SMNVEV (reference sequence). This CDR3 is CASSAKGAAYEQYF. The CDR3 DNA is TGTGCCAGCAGCGCGAAAGGGGCAGCCTACGAGCAGTACTTC.

The chain has TRBV18 and TRBJ2-7; D may be TRBD1 or TRBD2 (5 bases each). The CDR3 length is 13 residues. V shed 5 bases and J shed 3 bases, with 11 bases lying between them. Germline CDR1 and CDR2: KGHSH and LQKENI. The CDR3 region has the DNA TGTGCCAGCTCAGTAGGGACCATCTACGAGCAGTACTTC. Translated, it gives CASSVGTIYEQYF.

This clone has only one observation. The chain joins TRBV6-1 to TRBJ1-1; possibly TRBD1 for D (5 bases). CDR3 length: 14 amino acids. Per germline, CDR1 MNHNS and CDR2 SASEGT. The germline V and J ends were trimmed by 2 bases and 5 bases, with 12 bases remaining between them. The CDR3 DNA sequence: TGTGCCAGCAGTGAACAGGGTGGAGGAACTGAAGCTTTCTTT. Its protein product is CASSEQGGGTEAFF.

The chain has TRBV30 and TRBJ2-1; 9 bases agree with TRBD2. Germline CDR1 is GTSNPN and CDR2 is SVGIG (reference sequence). The V segment lost 0 bases and the J segment 10 bases; nucleotides outside the gene matches: 7. The CDR3 contains 14 residues. In DNA, the CDR3 is TGTGCCTGGAGTGTAGCGGGAGGTTCTTGGGAGCAGTTCTTC. This sequence encodes CAWSVAGGSWEQFF.

The chain carries TRBV4-1 and TRBJ1-4; 7 nucleotides agree with TRBD1. The junction had 6 bases not matched to a gene; V was cut back by 8 bases and J by 6 bases. CDR1 MGHRA and CDR2 YSYEKL come from the germline V gene. The CDR3 extends over 13 amino acids. The CDR3 DNA sequence: TGCGCCAGCGAGGGGACAGATGATGAAAAACTGTTTTTT. As protein: CASEGTDDEKLFF.

The chain joins TRBV9 to TRBJ2-6, with a weak D call TRBD2 (6 bases). Germline V gene lookup returns CDR1 SGDLS and CDR2 YYNGEE. The CDR3 runs to 16 residues. The ends were cut back, 3 bases at V and 0 bases at J, with 10 bases in the middle. Here the CDR3 DNA reads TGTGCCAGCAGCGCGGGGGATCTCTCTGGGGCCAACGTCCTGACTTTC. Amino acids: CASSAGDLSGANVLTF.

The CDR3 DNA sequence: TGTGCCAGCAGCTTAGAAGGGTATTTGAACACTGAAGCTTTCTTT. Its translation is CASSLEGYLNTEAFF. V and J are TRBV11-3 and TRBJ1-1; D gene ambiguous. The CDR3 sequence is 15 residues long. Germline V gene data show CDR1 as SGHNT and CDR2 as YENEEA. Trimming removed 0 bases from V and 0 bases from J, with 8 bases in between.